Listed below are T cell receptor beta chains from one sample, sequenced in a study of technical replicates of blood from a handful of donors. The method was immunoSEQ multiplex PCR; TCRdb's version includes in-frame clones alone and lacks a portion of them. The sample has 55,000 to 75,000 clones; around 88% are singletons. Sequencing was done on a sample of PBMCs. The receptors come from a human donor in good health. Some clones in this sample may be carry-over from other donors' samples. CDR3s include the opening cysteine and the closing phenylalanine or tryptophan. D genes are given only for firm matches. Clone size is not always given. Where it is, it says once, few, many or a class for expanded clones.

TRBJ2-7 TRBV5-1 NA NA CASSLGGGSAFEQYF TGCGCCAGCAGCTTGGGTGGGGGGAGTGCTTTCGAGCAGTACTTC
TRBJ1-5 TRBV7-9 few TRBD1 CASSLSRTGTDSNQPQHF TGTGCCAGCAGCTTATCTCGGACCGGGACAGATAGCAATCAGCCCCAGCATTTT
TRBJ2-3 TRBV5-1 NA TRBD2 CASSLAGSTDTQYF TGCGCCAGCAGCTTAGCGGGGAGCACAGATACGCAGTATTTT
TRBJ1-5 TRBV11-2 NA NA CASSLTTGPGNQPQHF TGTGCCAGCAGCTTAACAACAGGGCCAGGCAATCAGCCCCAGCATTTT
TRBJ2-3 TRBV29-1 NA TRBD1 CSGDRATDTQYF TGCAGCGGAGACAGGGCAACAGATACGCAGTATTTT
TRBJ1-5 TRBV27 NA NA CASSSPISNQPQHF TGTGCCAGCAGTTCCCCCATCAGCAATCAGCCCCAGCATTTT
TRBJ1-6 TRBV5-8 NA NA CASARGGNSPLHF TGTGCCAGCGCAAGGGGGGGGAATTCACCCCTCCACTTT
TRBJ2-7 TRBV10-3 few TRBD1 CAISARGREQYF TGTGCCATCAGTGCAAGGGGGCGCGAGCAGTACTTC
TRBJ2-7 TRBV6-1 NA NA CASTVGGISYEQYF TGTGCCAGCACCGTTGGCGGGATTTCCTACGAGCAGTACTTC
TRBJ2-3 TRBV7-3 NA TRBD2 CASSLAPLAGVDTQYF TGTGCCAGCAGCTTAGCTCCGCTAGCGGGAGTGGATACGCAGTATTTT
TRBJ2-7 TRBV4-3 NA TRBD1 CASSPGQGADEQYF TGCGCCAGCAGCCCCGGACAGGGGGCTGACGAGCAGTACTTC
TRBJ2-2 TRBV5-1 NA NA CASSLQGPGTTGELFF TGCGCCAGCAGCTTGCAGGGGCCAGGGACCACCGGGGAGCTGTTTTTT
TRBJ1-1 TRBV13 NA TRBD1 CASSSRARQGVRTEAFF TGTGCCAGCAGCTCTAGGGCCAGACAGGGCGTGCGAACTGAAGCTTTCTTT
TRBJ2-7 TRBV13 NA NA CASSLTGPAYEQYF TGTGCCAGCAGCCTGACAGGTCCGGCCTACGAGCAGTACTTC
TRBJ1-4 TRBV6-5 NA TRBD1 CASSRDSPFEGLFF TGTGCCAGCAGTCGGGACAGCCCCTTTGAGGGACTGTTTTTT
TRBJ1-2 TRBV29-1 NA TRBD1 CSVRTGTLLLSSANYGYTF TGCAGCGTCCGGACAGGGACACTATTACTTTCCTCAGCTAACTATGGCTACACCTTC
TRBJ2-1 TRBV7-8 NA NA CASSLNRYNEQFF TGTGCCAGCAGCTTGAACAGATACAATGAGCAGTTCTTC
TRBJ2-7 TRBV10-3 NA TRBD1 CAIRAGTGFDEQYF TGTGCCATCAGGGCCGGGACAGGGTTCGACGAGCAGTACTTC
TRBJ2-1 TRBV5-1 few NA CASTPVGAYNEQFF TGCGCCAGCACCCCGGTAGGGGCTTACAATGAGCAGTTCTTC
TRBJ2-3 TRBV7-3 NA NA CASSPTGLKNTQYF TGTGCCAGCAGCCCGACAGGCTTAAAAAATACGCAGTATTTT
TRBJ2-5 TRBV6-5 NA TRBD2 CASSLGGGDQETQYF TGTGCCAGCAGTCTCGGTGGGGGGGATCAAGAGACCCAGTACTTC
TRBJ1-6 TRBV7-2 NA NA CASRPGGGGSPLHF TGTGCCAGCAGGCCTGGGGGGGGTGGTTCACCCCTCCACTTT
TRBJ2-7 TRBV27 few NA CASSKTGWGGYEQYF TGTGCCAGCAGTAAAACAGGGTGGGGGGGTTACGAGCAGTACTTC
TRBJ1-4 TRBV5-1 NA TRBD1 CASSLETGVNEKLFF TGCGCCAGCAGCTTGGAGACAGGGGTTAATGAAAAACTGTTTTTT
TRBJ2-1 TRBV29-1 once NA CSVDSLYNEQFF TGCAGCGTTGATTCCCTCTACAATGAGCAGTTCTTC
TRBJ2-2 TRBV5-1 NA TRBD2 CASSTMAVSGTTGELFF TGCGCCAGCAGCACGATGGCCGTTAGCGGGACGACCGGGGAGCTGTTTTTT
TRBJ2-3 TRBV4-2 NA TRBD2 CASSQVDSSGGERTDTQYF TGTGCCAGCAGCCAAGTGGATTCTAGCGGGGGAGAACGCACAGATACGCAGTATTTT
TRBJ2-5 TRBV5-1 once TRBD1 CASNRGQGGETQYF TGCGCCAGCAACAGGGGACAGGGTGGCGAGACCCAGTACTTC
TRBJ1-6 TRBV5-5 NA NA CASSSLVGNSPLHF TGTGCCAGCAGCTCCCTAGTTGGCAATTCACCCCTCCACTTT
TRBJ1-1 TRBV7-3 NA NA CASSLMGGSTEAFF TGTGCCAGCAGCTTAATGGGGGGGAGCACTGAAGCTTTCTTT
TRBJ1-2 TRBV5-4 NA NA CASSLDRTNYGYTF TGTGCCAGCAGCTTGGACAGGACCAACTATGGCTACACCTTC
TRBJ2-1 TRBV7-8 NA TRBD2 CASSLGGGRLYNEQFF TGTGCCAGCAGCTTAGGTGGCGGGAGGTTATACAATGAGCAGTTCTTC
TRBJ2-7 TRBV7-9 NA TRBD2 CASSSLPGLAGGSYEQYF TGTGCCAGCAGCTCACTTCCGGGACTAGCGGGGGGGTCCTACGAGCAGTACTTC
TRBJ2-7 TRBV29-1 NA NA CSVAHRDEQYF TGCAGCGTTGCCCACAGGGACGAGCAGTACTTC
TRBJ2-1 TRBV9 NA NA CASSVASVHNEQFF TGTGCCAGCAGCGTAGCTAGCGTACACAATGAGCAGTTCTTC
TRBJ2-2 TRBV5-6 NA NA CASSFFSRGGELFF TGTGCCAGCAGCTTTTTTAGCCGGGGCGGGGAGCTGTTTTTT